Following are 5 T cell receptor beta chains from one sample sequenced in a study of blood T cell repertoires in COVID-19. Using immunoSEQ multiplex PCR, the repertoire was profiled, and TCRdb retains in-frame clones only, with some absent. The profile covers 250,000 to 400,000 clones, with about 87% appearing a single time and approximately 1.6% taken by the ten largest. The source material was peripheral blood. Receptors originate from a woman aged 25-40 years with COVID-19, enrolled during active disease.

This chain uses TRBV2 with TRBJ2-1; D is perhaps TRBD1 (6 bases). Germline V gene sequence: CDR1 SNHLY, CDR2 FYNNEI. V was pared by 7 bases and J by 9 bases, with 7 bases between. This CDR3 contains 10 residues. CDR3 residues: CASKGVEQFF. DNA for the CDR3: TGTGCCAGCAAGGGGGTTGAGCAGTTCTTC.

The chain is built from TRBV6-8 and TRBJ1-5, with 9 bases that match TRBD1. This CDR3 contains 17 residues. Germline V lookup: CDR1 MNHGY, CDR2 SAAAGT. V was clipped by 2 bases and J by 1 base; unmatched bases: 6. CDR3 amino acids: CASSYRLDRGSNQPQHF. For the CDR3, the DNA is TGTGCCAGCAGTTACCGATTGGACAGGGGAAGCAATCAGCCCCAGCATTTT.

This sequence joins TRBV7-8 and TRBJ1-1; 8 nucleotides agree with TRBD1. Germline V gene data show CDR1 as SGHVS and CDR2 as FQNEAQ. After removal of 0 bases from V and 5 bases from J, the junction contained 11 bases not matched to a gene. The CDR3 totals 17 residues. The CDR3 bases are TGTGCCAGCAGCTTAGCGCGACAGGGGAGGGTGCGGACTGAAGCTTTCTTT. This codes for CASSLARQGRVRTEAFF.

This rearrangement joins TRBV9 to TRBJ2-5, with a tentative D call TRBD2 (5 bases). Trimming shortened V by 3 bases and J by 5 bases, and 14 bases separated the two germline ends. From germline, CDR1 is SGDLS and CDR2 YYNGEE. The CDR3 is 14 residues long. The CDR3 here is CASSAGIFGETQYF. For the CDR3, the DNA is TGTGCCAGCAGCGCCGGGATCTTCGGGGAGACCCAGTACTTC. The full variable domain, with the rest looked up from reference TRBV9 and TRBJ2-5, is DSGVTQTPKHLITATGQRVTLRCSPRSGDLSVYWYQQSLDQGLQFLIQYYNGEERAKGNILERFSAQQFPDLHSELNLSSLELGDSALYFCASSAGIFGETQYFGPGTRLLVL.

The genes are TRBV11-2 and TRBJ1-2; the D gene is possibly TRBD1 (6 bases). Trimming left V 0 bases short and J 8 bases short, with 13 bases between. Per germline, CDR1 SGHAT and CDR2 FQNNGV. The CDR3 contains 14 residues. This chain's CDR3 is CASSLDAGAPGYTF. CDR3 DNA: TGTGCCAGCAGCTTAGATGCAGGGGCGCCCGGCTACACCTTC.